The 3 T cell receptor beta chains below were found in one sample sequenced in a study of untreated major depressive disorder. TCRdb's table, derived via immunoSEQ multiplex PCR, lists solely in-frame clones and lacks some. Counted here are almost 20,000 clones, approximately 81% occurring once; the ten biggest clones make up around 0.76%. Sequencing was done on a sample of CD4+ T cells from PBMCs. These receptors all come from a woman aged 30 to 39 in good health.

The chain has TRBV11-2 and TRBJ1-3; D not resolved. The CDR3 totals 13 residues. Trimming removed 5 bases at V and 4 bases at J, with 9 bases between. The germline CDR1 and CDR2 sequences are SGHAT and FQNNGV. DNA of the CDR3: TGTGCCAGCAGCAACTTAGCGGGAAACACCATATATTTT. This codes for CASSNLAGNTIYF.

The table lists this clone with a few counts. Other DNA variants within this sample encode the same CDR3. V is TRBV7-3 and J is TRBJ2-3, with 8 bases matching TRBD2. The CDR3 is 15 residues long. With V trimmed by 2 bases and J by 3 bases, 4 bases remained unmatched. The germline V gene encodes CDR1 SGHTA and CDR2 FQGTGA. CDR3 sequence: CASSLAGGPTDTQYF. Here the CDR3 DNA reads TGTGCCAGCAGCTTAGCGGGAGGCCCGACAGATACGCAGTATTTT.

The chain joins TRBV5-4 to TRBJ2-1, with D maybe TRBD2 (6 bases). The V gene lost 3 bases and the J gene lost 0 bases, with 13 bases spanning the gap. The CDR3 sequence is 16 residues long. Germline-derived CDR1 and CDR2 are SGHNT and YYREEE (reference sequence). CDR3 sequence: CASSSRDSASYNEQFF. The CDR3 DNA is TGTGCCAGCAGCTCACGGGACTCCGCCTCCTACAATGAGCAGTTCTTC.